This T cell receptor (beta chain) was sequenced for a study of CXCR3-negative and CXCR3-positive naive CD8 T cells. The libraries of TRB cDNA were constructed through 5' RACE using UMI labels. For each CDR3 protein, TCRdb gives one entry from its re-call of the 5' RACE reads, without DNA. This sample's table reports about 150,000 distinct CDR3 sequences. Germline V lookup: CDR1 MGHDK, CDR2 SYGVNS. The CDR3 is made up of 11 amino acids. Study results and limitations: Similar TRBV-TRBJ gene usage was seen in naive CXCR3-negative and CXCR3-positive cells, but not in memory cells. More hydrophobic TRB CDR3s were found in CXCR3-positive naive cells than in CXCR3-negative naive cells. Because surface CD5 did not distinguish the naive subsets, TCR strength was inferred from TRB CDR3 properties.

Points on this clonotype: What it binds is unknown.

The source of this sequence is a human donor in good health. Some clones in this sample may be carry-over from other donors' samples. V usage is TRBV25-1 and J usage is TRBJ2-1. Sequenced: naive CXCR3+ CD8+ T cells from blood. Subset here: CD45RO-CCR7+CD27+CD95- naive CD8+ T cells expressing CXCR3 (TNR3+). CDR3 residues: CASAPDNEQFF.